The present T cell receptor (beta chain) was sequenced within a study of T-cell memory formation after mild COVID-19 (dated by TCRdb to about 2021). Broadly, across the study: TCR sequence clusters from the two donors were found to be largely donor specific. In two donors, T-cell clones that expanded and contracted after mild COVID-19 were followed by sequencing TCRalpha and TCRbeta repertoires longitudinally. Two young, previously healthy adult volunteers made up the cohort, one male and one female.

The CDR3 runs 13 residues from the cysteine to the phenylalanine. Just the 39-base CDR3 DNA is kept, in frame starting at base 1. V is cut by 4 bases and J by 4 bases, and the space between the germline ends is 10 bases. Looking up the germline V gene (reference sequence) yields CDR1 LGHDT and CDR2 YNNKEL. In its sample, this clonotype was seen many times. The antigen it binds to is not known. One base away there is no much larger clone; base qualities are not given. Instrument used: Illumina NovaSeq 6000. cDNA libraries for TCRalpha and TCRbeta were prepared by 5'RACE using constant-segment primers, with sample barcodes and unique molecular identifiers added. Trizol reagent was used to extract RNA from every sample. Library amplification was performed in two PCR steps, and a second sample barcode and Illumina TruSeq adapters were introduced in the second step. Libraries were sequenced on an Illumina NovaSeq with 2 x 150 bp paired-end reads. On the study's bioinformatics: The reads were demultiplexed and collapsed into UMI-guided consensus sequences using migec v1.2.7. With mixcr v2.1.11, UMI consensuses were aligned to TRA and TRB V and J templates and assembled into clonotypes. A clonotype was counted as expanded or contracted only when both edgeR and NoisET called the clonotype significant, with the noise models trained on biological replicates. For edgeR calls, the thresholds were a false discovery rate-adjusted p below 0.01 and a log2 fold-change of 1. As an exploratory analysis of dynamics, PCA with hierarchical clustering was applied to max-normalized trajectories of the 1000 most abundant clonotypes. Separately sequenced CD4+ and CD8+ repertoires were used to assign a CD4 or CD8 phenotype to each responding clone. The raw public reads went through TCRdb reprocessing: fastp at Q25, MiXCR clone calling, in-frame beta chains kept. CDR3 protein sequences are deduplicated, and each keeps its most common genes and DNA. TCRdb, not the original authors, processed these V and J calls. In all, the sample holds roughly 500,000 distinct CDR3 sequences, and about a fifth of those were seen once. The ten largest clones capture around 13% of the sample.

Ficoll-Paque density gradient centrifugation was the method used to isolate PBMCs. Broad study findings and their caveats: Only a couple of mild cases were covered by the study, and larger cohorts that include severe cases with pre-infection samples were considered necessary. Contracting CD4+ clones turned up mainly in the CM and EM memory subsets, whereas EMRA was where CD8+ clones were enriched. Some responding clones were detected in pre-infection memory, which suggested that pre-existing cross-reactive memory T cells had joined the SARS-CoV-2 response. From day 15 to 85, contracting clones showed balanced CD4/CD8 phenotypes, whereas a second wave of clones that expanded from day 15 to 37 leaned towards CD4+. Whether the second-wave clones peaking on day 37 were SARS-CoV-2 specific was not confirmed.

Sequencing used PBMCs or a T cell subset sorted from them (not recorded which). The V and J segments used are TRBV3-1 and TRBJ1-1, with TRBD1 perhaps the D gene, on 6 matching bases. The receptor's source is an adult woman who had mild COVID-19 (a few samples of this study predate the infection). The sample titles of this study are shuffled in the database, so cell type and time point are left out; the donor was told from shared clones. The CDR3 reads CASSRIQGTEAFF. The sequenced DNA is TGTGCCAGCAGCCGGATACAGGGCACTGAAGCTTTCTTT.